Each of the 32 T cell receptor beta chains below was sequenced from the same sample in a study of technical replicates of blood from several donors. Method: immunoSEQ multiplex PCR; TCRdb's copy keeps in-frame clones and lacks some. The table lists 95,000 or so clones, approximately 95% of them singletons, with roughly 0.3% in the top ten. The sample was T cells isolated from PBMCs. The receptors originated from a human donor in good health.

The CDR3 nucleotides are TGTGCCAGCAGCTCGGACAGGGAGGTGGCTGAAGCTTTCTTT. Its translation is CASSSDREVAEAFF. The rearrangement links TRBV9 to TRBJ1-1, with 8 bases identical to TRBD1. This CDR3 comprises 14 residues. Trimming removed 4 bases from V and 6 bases from J; junction bases left unmatched: 8. CDR1 is SGDLS, CDR2 YYNGEE, per germline. The entire variable domain, with the rest obtained from reference TRBV9 and TRBJ1-1, is as follows: DSGVTQTPKHLITATGQRVTLRCSPRSGDLSVYWYQQSLDQGLQFLIQYYNGEERAKGNILERFSAQQFPDLHSELNLSSLELGDSALYFCASSSDREVAEAFFGQGTRLTVV.

This sequence joins TRBV2 and TRBJ2-3; tentative D call: TRBD2 (7 bases). This CDR3 is built from 16 residues. Per germline, CDR1 SNHLY and CDR2 FYNNEI. Trimming removed 6 bases at V and 5 bases at J, with 21 bases between. In nucleotides, the CDR3 is TGTGCCAGCAGCCCGCCCACCGGACTAGGGGGAGATACGCAGTATTTT. Amino acid sequence: CASSPPTGLGGDTQYF.

The chain uses TRBV28 and TRBJ1-2; D possibly corresponds to TRBD1 (5 bases). Per germline, CDR1 MDHEN and CDR2 SYDVKM. The V and J ends lost 3 bases and 3 bases respectively, with 8 bases between them. The CDR3 has 13 amino acids. CDR3 bases: TGTGCCAGCAGTTTCGGAGGGGACTATGGCTACACCTTC. Protein product: CASSFGGDYGYTF.

The V and J genes are TRBV6-6 and TRBJ2-1; 10 positions match TRBD2. In germline, CDR1 is MNHNY, CDR2 SVGAGI (reference sequence). CDR3 size: 15 residues. Trimming took 6 bases from V and 4 from J; bases not matched to a gene: 6. The CDR3: CASRPTSGNYNEQFF. The CDR3 nucleotides read TGTGCCAGCAGACCCACTAGCGGGAATTACAATGAGCAGTTCTTC.

Remarks on this clone: In the same sample, other DNA sequences code for this CDR3. The chain employs TRBV10-3 and TRBJ2-4; 8 bases match TRBD1. Germline V gene data show CDR1 as ENHRY and CDR2 as SYGVKD. V lost 8 bases and J lost 8; bases outside the gene matches: 11. There are 14 residues in the CDR3. The CDR3 DNA reads TGTGCCATCCGGGCAGGGGGCTTCGAGGACATTCAGTACTTC. It translates to CAIRAGGFEDIQYF.

The chain combines TRBV6-5 with TRBJ1-4; 9 bases are a match to TRBD1. The germline V gene has CDR1 MNHEY and CDR2 SVGAGI. V was pared by 6 bases and J by 3 bases, with 5 bases of the junction left unmatched. CDR3 length: 15 residues. CDR3 nucleotides: TGTGCCAGCAGGACAGGGGGTTCCTCTAATGAAAAACTGTTTTTT. Translating it yields CASRTGGSSNEKLFF.

The chain uses TRBV7-2 and TRBJ1-2; D may be TRBD1 (5 bases). V was cut by 1 base and J by 3 bases, with 9 bases left in between. The CDR3 extends over 14 amino acids. CDR1 is SGHTA and CDR2 is FQGNSA in the germline V gene. The CDR3 sequence is CASSLELGDYGYTF. CDR3 DNA: TGTGCCAGCAGCTTAGAATTAGGGGACTATGGCTACACCTTC.

The chain uses TRBV19 and TRBJ1-1; 7 bases match TRBD1. CDR3 length: 13 residues. V gave up 5 bases and J gave up 0 bases; unmatched junction bases: 0. The germline V gene encodes CDR1 LNHDA and CDR2 SQIVND (reference sequence). CDR3 nucleotides: TGTGCCAGTAGTGACAGGGTGAACACTGAAGCTTTCTTT. Amino acid sequence: CASSDRVNTEAFF.

The rearrangement joins TRBV11-2 to TRBJ1-1; D might be TRBD1 (5 bases). CDR3 length: 13 residues. V gave up 5 bases and J gave up 3 bases, with 10 bases separating them. Germline V lookup: CDR1 SGHAT, CDR2 FQNNGV. The CDR3 DNA sequence: TGTGCCAGCAGCCTCGACAGTTACACTGAAGCTTTCTTT. The encoded protein is CASSLDSYTEAFF. The whole variable domain, remainder taken from reference TRBV11-2 and TRBJ1-1, is EAGVAQSPRYKIIEKRQSVAFWCNPISGHATLYWYQQILGQGPKLLIQFQNNGVVDDSQLPKDRFSAERLKGVDSTLKIQPAKLEDSAVYLCASSLDSYTEAFFGQGTRLTVV.

The chain combines TRBV19 with TRBJ2-2; TRBD2 matches at 10 bases. The CDR3 length is 19 residues. Losses at the gene ends were 1 base for V and 2 bases for J; bases not matched to a gene: 10. Germline V gene lookup returns CDR1 LNHDA and CDR2 SQIVND (reference sequence). In DNA, the CDR3 is TGTGCCAGTAGTATAGGTGCGGTTAGCGGGAGGACTAACACCGGGGAGCTGTTTTTT. The encoded protein is CASSIGAVSGRTNTGELFF.

This rearrangement joins TRBV19 to TRBJ2-5; D is perhaps TRBD1 (5 bases). The CDR3 has 14 residues. Trimming left V 1 base short and J 4 bases short, with 10 bases between. The germline V gene has CDR1 LNHDA and CDR2 SQIVND (reference sequence). DNA for the CDR3: TGTGCCAGTAGTATAGCAGGGTTCTCAGAGACCCAGTACTTC. It encodes CASSIAGFSETQYF. Full variable domain (rest looked up from reference TRBV19 and TRBJ2-5): DGGITQSPKYLFRKEGQNVTLSCEQNLNHDAMYWYRQDPGQGLRLIYYSQIVNDFQKGDIAEGYSVSREKKESFPLTVTSAQKNPTAFYLCASSIAGFSETQYFGPGTRLLVL.

V gene TRBV9 combines with J gene TRBJ1-1; D may be TRBD1 (5 bases). The germline V gene encodes CDR1 SGDLS and CDR2 YYNGEE. The CDR3 length is 14 residues. The V end was cut by 1 base, the J end by 4 bases, with 11 bases between. CDR3 protein: CASSVQGGGTEAFF. The CDR3 DNA reads as TGTGCCAGCAGCGTACAGGGAGGTGGCACTGAAGCTTTCTTT. Full variable domain (missing parts from reference TRBV9 and TRBJ1-1): DSGVTQTPKHLITATGQRVTLRCSPRSGDLSVYWYQQSLDQGLQFLIQYYNGEERAKGNILERFSAQQFPDLHSELNLSSLELGDSALYFCASSVQGGGTEAFFGQGTRLTVV.

The chain is built from TRBV27 and TRBJ2-1; 12 bases line up with TRBD1. The germline CDR1 and CDR2 sequences are MNHEY and SMNVEV (reference sequence). The trim removed 5 bases at V and 10 bases at J, leaving 3 bases unmatched. The CDR3 loop spans 13 amino acids. CDR3 in amino acids: CASSPGTGGEQFF. In DNA, the CDR3 is TGTGCCAGCAGTCCGGGGACAGGGGGCGAGCAGTTCTTC.

The rearrangement links TRBV28 to TRBJ1-2; 9 positions match TRBD1. The length of the CDR3 is 17 residues. The germline CDR1 and CDR2 sequences are MDHEN and SYDVKM. V gave up 3 bases and J gave up 2 bases; unmatched junction bases: 10. The CDR3 protein is CASSFRGGGQGNYGYTF. The CDR3 nucleotides are TGTGCCAGCAGTTTTCGGGGAGGGGGACAGGGAAACTATGGCTACACCTTC.

V gene TRBV5-4 combines with J gene TRBJ2-3; the D gene is possibly TRBD2 (5 bases). This CDR3 is 14 amino acids long. Germline CDR1 is SGHNT and CDR2 is YYREEE (reference sequence). Trimming pared 0 bases from V and 6 bases from J, leaving 11 bases between. The CDR3 sequence: CASSLASLQDTQYF. CDR3 coding DNA: TGTGCCAGCAGCTTGGCTAGCCTCCAGGATACGCAGTATTTT.

This clone has a single count. The V and J genes are TRBV4-2 and TRBJ2-3, with TRBD2 identical over 12 bases. V trimming: 2 bases; J trimming: 5 bases; junction bases outside the gene matches: 5. From germline, CDR1 is LGHNA and CDR2 YNFKEQ. The CDR3 consists of 16 residues. The CDR3 reads CASSQPLAGGLDTQYF. Written as DNA, the CDR3 is TGTGCCAGCAGCCAACCGCTAGCGGGAGGGCTAGATACGCAGTATTTT.

CDR3 nucleotides: TGCGCCAGCAGCCACGACCAGTCCCGGGACAGGGGGCTAGAGGAAAAACTGTTTTTT. It encodes CASSHDQSRDRGLEEKLFF. This chain uses TRBV4-3 with TRBJ1-4, with 12 bases matching TRBD1. The ends lost 3 bases at V and 8 bases at J; junction bases unmatched: 16. Germline V gives CDR1 LGHNA, CDR2 YSLEER. The CDR3 contains 19 residues.

This chain joins TRBV7-8 and TRBJ2-5; a possible D gene is TRBD2 (6 bases). This CDR3 has 17 residues. V was shortened by 4 bases and J by 1 base, with 19 bases between the two germline ends. Germline CDR1 SGHVS, CDR2 FQNEAQ. CDR3 coding DNA: TGTGCCAGCAGCTCACTAGCATTTAGGTCATTCCAAGAGACCCAGTACTTC. Translating gives CASSSLAFRSFQETQYF. The entire variable domain, with the rest obtained from reference TRBV7-8 and TRBJ2-5, is as follows: GAGVSQSPRYKVAKRGQDVALRCDPISGHVSLFWYQQALGQGPEFLTYFQNEAQLDKSGLPSDRFFAERPEGSVSTLKIQRTQQEDSAVYLCASSSLAFRSFQETQYFGPGTRLLVL.

The V gene is TRBV5-4, the J gene TRBJ2-7, with TRBD1 matching 8 bases. The CDR3 runs to 12 residues. V dropped 5 bases and J dropped 5; count of bases not matched to a gene: 3. Germline values: CDR1 SGHNT, CDR2 YYREEE (reference sequence). The CDR3 DNA follows: TGTGCCAGCAGTACCAGGGGGCACGAGCAGTACTTC. This codes for CASSTRGHEQYF.

J is TRBJ2-7 and V is TRBV6-1; weak D call: TRBD1 (5 bases). Deletions cut 2 bases from V and 0 bases from J, with 11 bases between. The CDR3 runs to 15 residues. CDR1 is MNHNS, CDR2 SASEGT, per germline. Written as DNA, the CDR3 is TGTGCCAGCAGTGAATATAACAGGTTCTCCTACGAGCAGTACTTC. Translating gives CASSEYNRFSYEQYF.

The gene calls are TRBV28 and TRBJ1-5; D may be TRBD1 (6 bases). The CDR3 covers 13 residues. Germline values: CDR1 MDHEN, CDR2 SYDVKM. Between the trimmed V and J ends, which lost 7 bases and 8 bases, there was a span of 15 bases. CDR3 amino acids: CASKAQGGEPQHF. In DNA form, the CDR3 reads TGTGCCAGCAAAGCACAGGGTGGTGAGCCCCAGCATTTT.

The V and J genes are TRBV29-1 and TRBJ1-4; the D gene is possibly TRBD1 (6 bases). The CDR3 loop spans 12 amino acids. V lost 4 bases to trimming and J lost 7 bases, with 10 bases between them. Germline CDR1 SQVTM, CDR2 ANQGSEA. CDR3 sequence (DNA): TGCAGCGTTGTCGGGGGGCCTGAAAAACTGTTTTTT. It translates to CSVVGGPEKLFF.

The chain has TRBV9 and TRBJ2-4, with TRBD2 as a possible D gene (6 bases). V dropped 4 bases and J dropped 3 bases, with 14 bases sitting between them. CDR3 length: 15 amino acids. Germline V CDR1 and CDR2: SGDLS, YYNGEE. CDR3: CASSPPGENKNIQYF. In nucleotides, the CDR3 is TGTGCCAGCAGCCCGCCGGGGGAGAACAAAAACATTCAGTACTTC.

There are a few counts of this clone. This sequence joins TRBV19 and TRBJ1-2; TRBD1 agrees at 7 bases. The V and J ends lost 6 bases and 1 base, in that order; junction bases with no gene match: 5. The CDR3 has 14 amino acids. Germline values: CDR1 LNHDA, CDR2 SQIVND (reference sequence). CDR3 coding DNA: TGTGCCAGTAGAGGGGGACAGATTAACTATGGCTACACCTTC. Translation gives CASRGGQINYGYTF.

CDR3: CASSLAGGLYNEQFF. CDR3 coding DNA: TGTGCCAGCAGCTTAGCGGGAGGACTCTACAATGAGCAGTTCTTC. The chain employs TRBV7-9 and TRBJ2-1; TRBD2 is a possible D gene (6 bases). Germline CDR1 is SEHNR and CDR2 is FQNEAQ (reference sequence). V was trimmed by 0 bases and J by 3 bases, leaving 9 bases between them. CDR3 size: 15 residues.

The chain combines TRBV5-4 with TRBJ2-7, with D perhaps matching TRBD2 (6 bases). Trimming left V 2 bases short and J 3 bases short, with 15 bases between. Germline V lookup: CDR1 SGHNT, CDR2 YYREEE (reference sequence). The CDR3 loop spans 15 amino acids. The DNA for the CDR3 is TGTGCCAGCAGCTTAGGCCCCAACGGGGGCTACGAGCAGTACTTC. It is translated as CASSLGPNGGYEQYF.

The V call is TRBV6-1, the J call TRBJ1-2; TRBD1 is a possible D gene (5 bases). The germline CDR1 and CDR2 sequences are MNHNS and SASEGT. Trimming pared 7 bases from V and 4 bases from J, leaving 13 bases between. CDR3 length equals 13 residues. The CDR3 here is CASTMAGIYGYTF. CDR3 sequence (DNA): TGTGCCAGCACAATGGCAGGGATCTATGGCTACACCTTC.

The chain employs TRBV7-9 and TRBJ1-3, with D possibly matching TRBD1 (6 bases). V was trimmed by 5 bases and J by 2 bases, leaving 13 bases between them. There are 15 residues in the CDR3. The germline V gene encodes CDR1 SEHNR and CDR2 FQNEAQ (reference sequence). The CDR3 here is CASSDQDSPGNTIYF. CDR3 in DNA: TGTGCCAGCAGCGATCAGGACAGCCCTGGAAACACCATATATTTT.

This clone was seen a handful of times. The rearrangement uses TRBV5-1 and TRBJ1-1; 9 bases are a match to TRBD1. This CDR3 spans 12 amino acids. Trimming at V came to 0 bases and at J to 10 bases, leaving 1 base not matched to a gene. Germline loops: CDR1 SGHRS, CDR2 YFSETQ. The CDR3 here is CASSLGDRAAFF. DNA for the CDR3: TGCGCCAGCAGCTTGGGGGACAGGGCAGCTTTCTTT.

This chain uses TRBV19 with TRBJ2-4; perhaps TRBD2 as D (5 bases). The CDR3 is 15 amino acids. From germline, CDR1 is LNHDA and CDR2 SQIVND (reference sequence). The V end lost 6 bases, the J end lost 0 bases, and 12 bases lay between the germline ends. The CDR3 sequence: CASSEGSLAKNIQYF. The CDR3 nucleotides are TGTGCCAGTAGCGAGGGCTCTCTAGCCAAAAACATTCAGTACTTC.

Of note for this clone: Other nucleotide sequences in the sample specify the same CDR3. This sequence joins TRBV7-8 and TRBJ2-1, with D possibly being TRBD2 (5 bases). CDR1 and CDR2 (germline): SGHVS, FQNEAQ. Trimming stripped 2 bases from V and 1 base from J, with 6 bases between. There are 14 residues in the CDR3. Written as DNA, the CDR3 is TGTGCCAGCAGCTTAAGCGGTTCCTACAATGAGCAGTTCTTC. Its translation: CASSLSGSYNEQFF.

The chain employs TRBV5-1 and TRBJ1-1; D ambiguous. The CDR3 length is 14 residues. V lost 0 bases to trimming and J lost 1 base, with 7 bases between them. From germline, CDR1 is SGHRS and CDR2 YFSETQ. The CDR3 spells CASSLGASNTEAFF. CDR3 DNA: TGCGCCAGCAGCTTGGGGGCTTCGAACACTGAAGCTTTCTTT.